This T cell receptor beta chain derives from a study of long-term antiretroviral therapy in people with HIV. Study-level points and caveats: HIV repertoire CDR3 lengths ranged less widely than those of controls.

In germline, CDR1 is SGHVS, CDR2 FNYEAQ. CDR3 length: 15 residues. V lost 5 bases and J lost 4; bases outside the gene matches: 7. Turning to this clone: What it recognizes is unknown.

An immunoSEQ assay, version v3.0, was performed at survey level. Assay used: immunoSEQ multiplex PCR; TCRdb lists only in-frame clones, some missing. This sample yields roughly 28,000 clones, of which 95% are seen a single time; about 3.4% belongs to the top ten. Prior to DNA extraction, the samples held roughly 1-10 million cryopreserved PBMC. The TCR originated in a man aged 45-65 years with HIV. The starting material was unsorted PBMCs, obtained 5.3 years after starting antiretroviral therapy. The rearrangement links TRBV7-6 to TRBJ2-3; TRBD2 matches 9 bases. The CDR3 loop is CASSRLAGAADTQYF. As DNA, the CDR3 is TGTGCCAGCAGCCGATTAGCGGGGGCGGCAGATACGCAGTATTTT.